The clone carrying this T cell receptor beta chain has just one count. What it recognizes is unknown. The data were obtained in a study of cytotoxic CD8 clonotypes in ibrutinib-treated CLL. Study-wide context: Response samples came after a median approximately twelve months of treatment, range 6 to 36. General study results and limits: Clonality rose at ibrutinib response, held steady in sustained remission, and fell toward baseline at progression.

Sequencing was designed to attain a depth spanning 1 in 200,000 to 1 in 1 million T cells. Clones were read by immunoSEQ multiplex PCR, and TCRdb kept only the in-frame ones, dropping some. The table records around 140,000 clones, approximately 80% of them present only once. V gave up 0 bases and J gave up 5 bases, with 17 bases separating them. The CDR3 length is 18 residues. Germline V gene sequence: CDR1 SGHDN, CDR2 FVKESK. The specimen was PBMCs, collected after 36 months of ibrutinib treatment. This receptor was taken from a human donor with chronic lymphocytic leukemia. This chain links TRBV14 with TRBJ1-6; D possibly corresponds to TRBD1 (6 bases). The CDR3 loop is CASSQEIPWGADNSPLHF. The CDR3 nucleotides read TGTGCCAGCAGCCAAGAAATCCCATGGGGGGCAGATAATTCACCCCTCCACTTT.